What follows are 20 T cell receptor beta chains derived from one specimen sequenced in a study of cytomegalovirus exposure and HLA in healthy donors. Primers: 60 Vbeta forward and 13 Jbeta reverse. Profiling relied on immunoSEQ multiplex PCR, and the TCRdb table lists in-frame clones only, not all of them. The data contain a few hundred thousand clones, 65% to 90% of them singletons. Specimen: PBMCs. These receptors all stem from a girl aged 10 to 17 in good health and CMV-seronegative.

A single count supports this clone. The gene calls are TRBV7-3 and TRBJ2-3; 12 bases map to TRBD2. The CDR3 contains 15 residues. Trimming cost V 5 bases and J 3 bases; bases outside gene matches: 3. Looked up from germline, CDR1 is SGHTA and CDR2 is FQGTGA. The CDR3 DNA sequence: TGTGCCAGCAGCGATGGGACTAGCGGGACAGATACGCAGTATTTT. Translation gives CASSDGTSGTDTQYF.

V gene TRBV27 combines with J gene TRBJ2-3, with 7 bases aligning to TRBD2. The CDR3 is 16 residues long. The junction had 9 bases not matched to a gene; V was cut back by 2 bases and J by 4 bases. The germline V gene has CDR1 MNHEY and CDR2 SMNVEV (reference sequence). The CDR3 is CASSLGGGLYADTQYF. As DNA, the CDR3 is TGTGCCAGCAGTTTAGGGGGGGGGTTGTATGCAGATACGCAGTATTTT.

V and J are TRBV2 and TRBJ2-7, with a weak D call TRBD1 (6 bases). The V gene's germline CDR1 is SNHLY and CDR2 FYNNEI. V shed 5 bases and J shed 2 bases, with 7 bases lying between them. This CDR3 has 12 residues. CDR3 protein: CASSRTAYEQYF. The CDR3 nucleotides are TGTGCCAGCAGTCGGACAGCCTACGAGCAGTACTTC.

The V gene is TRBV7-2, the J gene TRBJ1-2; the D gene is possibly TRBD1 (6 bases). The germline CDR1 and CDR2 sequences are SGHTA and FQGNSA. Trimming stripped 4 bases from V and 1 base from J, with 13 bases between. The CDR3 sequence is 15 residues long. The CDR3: CASSYTGRGNYGYTF. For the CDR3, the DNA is TGTGCCAGCAGCTACACAGGGAGGGGTAACTATGGCTACACCTTC.

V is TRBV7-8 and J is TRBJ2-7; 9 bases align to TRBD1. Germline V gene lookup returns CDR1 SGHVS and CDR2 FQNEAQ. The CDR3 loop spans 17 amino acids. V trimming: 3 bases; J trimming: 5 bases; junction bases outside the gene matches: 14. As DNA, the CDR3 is TGTGCCAGCAGCTTGTACCCCGGGACAGGGTCTAACAACGAGCAGTACTTC. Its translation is CASSLYPGTGSNNEQYF.

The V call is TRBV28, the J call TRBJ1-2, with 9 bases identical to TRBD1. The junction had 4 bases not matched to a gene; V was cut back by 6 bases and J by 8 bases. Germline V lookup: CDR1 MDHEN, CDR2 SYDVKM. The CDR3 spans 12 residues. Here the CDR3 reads CASRKDRGGYTF. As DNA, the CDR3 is TGTGCCAGCAGAAAGGACAGGGGCGGCTACACCTTC.

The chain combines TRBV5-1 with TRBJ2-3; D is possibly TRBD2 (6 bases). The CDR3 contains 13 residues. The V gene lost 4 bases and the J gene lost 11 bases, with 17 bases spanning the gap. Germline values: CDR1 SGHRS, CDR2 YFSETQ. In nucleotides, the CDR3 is TGCGCCAGCAGCGTAGCTAGCGAGGGGAAGCAGTATTTT. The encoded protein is CASSVASEGKQYF.

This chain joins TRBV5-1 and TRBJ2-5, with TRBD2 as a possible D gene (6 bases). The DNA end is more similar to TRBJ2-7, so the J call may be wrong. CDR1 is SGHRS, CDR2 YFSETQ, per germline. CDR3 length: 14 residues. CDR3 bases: TGCGCCAGCAGCCCAGGAGGGAATAACTACGAGCAGTACTTC. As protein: CASSPGGNNYEQYF.

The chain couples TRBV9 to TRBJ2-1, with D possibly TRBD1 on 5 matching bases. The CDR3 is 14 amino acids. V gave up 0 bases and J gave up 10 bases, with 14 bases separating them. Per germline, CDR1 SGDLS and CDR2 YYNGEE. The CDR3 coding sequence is TGTGCCAGCAGCGTAGAAGGGGTGAGTCGCGAGCAGTTCTTC. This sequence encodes CASSVEGVSREQFF.

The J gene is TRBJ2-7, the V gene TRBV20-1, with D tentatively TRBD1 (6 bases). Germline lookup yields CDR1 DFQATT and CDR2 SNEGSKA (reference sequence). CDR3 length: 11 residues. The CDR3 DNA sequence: TGCAGGACAGGACACTCCGGCGAGCAGTACTTC. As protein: CRTGHSGEQYF.

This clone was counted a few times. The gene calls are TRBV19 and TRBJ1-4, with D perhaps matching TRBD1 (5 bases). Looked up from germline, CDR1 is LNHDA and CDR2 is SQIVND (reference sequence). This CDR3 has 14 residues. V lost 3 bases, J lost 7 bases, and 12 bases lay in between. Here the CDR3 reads CASSIRGRSEKLFF. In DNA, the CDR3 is TGTGCCAGTAGTATCCGGGGGAGAAGTGAAAAACTGTTTTTT.

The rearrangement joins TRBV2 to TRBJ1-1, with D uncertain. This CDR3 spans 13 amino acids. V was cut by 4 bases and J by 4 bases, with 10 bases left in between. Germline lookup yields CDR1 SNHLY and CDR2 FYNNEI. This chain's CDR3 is CASSVEVSTEAFF. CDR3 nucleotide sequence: TGTGCCAGCAGTGTTGAGGTATCCACTGAAGCTTTCTTT.

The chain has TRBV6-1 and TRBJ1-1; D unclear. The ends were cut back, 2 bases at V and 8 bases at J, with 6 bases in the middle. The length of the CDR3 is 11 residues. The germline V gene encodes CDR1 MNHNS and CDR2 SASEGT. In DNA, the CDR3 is TGTGCCAGCAGTGAATGGCAAGAAGCTTTCTTT. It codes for CASSEWQEAFF.

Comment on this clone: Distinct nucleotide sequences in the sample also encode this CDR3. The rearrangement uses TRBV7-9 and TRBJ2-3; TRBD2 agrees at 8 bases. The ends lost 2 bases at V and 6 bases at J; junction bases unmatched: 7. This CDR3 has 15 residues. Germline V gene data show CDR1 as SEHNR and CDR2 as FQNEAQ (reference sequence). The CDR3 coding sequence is TGTGCCAGCAGCTTACTGGCGGGGGGAGGGGATACGCAGTATTTT. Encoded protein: CASSLLAGGGDTQYF. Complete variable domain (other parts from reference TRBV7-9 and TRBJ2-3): DTGVSQNPRHKITKRGQNVTFRCDPISEHNRLYWYRQTLGQGPEFLTYFQNEAQLEKSRLLSDRFSAERPKGSFSTLEIQRTEQGDSAMYLCASSLLAGGGDTQYFGPGTRLTVL.

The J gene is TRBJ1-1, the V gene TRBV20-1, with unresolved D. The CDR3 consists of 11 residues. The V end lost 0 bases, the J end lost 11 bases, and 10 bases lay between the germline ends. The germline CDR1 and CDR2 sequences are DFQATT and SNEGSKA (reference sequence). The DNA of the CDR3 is TGCAGTGCTAGAGAAAGACCCGGGGCTTTCTTT. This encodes CSARERPGAFF.

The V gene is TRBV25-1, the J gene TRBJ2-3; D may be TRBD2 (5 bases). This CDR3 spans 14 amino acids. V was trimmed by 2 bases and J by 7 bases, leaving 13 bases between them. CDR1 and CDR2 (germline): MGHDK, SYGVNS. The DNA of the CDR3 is TGTGCCAGCAGTGAAGCGGCCAGAGGGTATACGCAGTATTTT. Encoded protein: CASSEAARGYTQYF.

The DNA of the CDR3 is TGTGCCAGCAGTAGGGACACAGCGATAACAGGCTCCTATAATTCACCCCTCCACTTT. Protein sequence: CASSRDTAITGSYNSPLHF. The chain joins TRBV2 to TRBJ1-6, with a tentative D call TRBD1 (6 bases). This CDR3 has 19 residues. Between the trimmed V and J ends, which lost 5 bases and 0 bases, there was a span of 20 bases. In germline, CDR1 is SNHLY, CDR2 FYNNEI.

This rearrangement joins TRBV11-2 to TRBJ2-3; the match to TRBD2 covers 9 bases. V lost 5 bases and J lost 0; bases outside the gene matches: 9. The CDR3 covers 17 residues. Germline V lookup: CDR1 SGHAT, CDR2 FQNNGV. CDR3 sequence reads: CASSPKTSGSSTDTQYF. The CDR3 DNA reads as TGTGCCAGCAGCCCTAAGACTAGCGGATCTAGCACAGATACGCAGTATTTT.

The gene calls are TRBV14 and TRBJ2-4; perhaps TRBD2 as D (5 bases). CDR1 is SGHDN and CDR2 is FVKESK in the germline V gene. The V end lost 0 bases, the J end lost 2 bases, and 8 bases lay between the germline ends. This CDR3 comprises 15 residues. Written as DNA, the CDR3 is TGTGCCAGCAGCCAAGAGGACTTTCCCAAAAACATTCAGTACTTC. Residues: CASSQEDFPKNIQYF.

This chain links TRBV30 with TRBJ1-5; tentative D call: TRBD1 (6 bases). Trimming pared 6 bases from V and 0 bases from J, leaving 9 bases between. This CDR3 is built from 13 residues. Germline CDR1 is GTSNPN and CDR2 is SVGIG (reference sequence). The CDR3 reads CACQGYSNQPQHF. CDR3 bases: TGTGCCTGCCAGGGGTATAGCAATCAGCCCCAGCATTTT.